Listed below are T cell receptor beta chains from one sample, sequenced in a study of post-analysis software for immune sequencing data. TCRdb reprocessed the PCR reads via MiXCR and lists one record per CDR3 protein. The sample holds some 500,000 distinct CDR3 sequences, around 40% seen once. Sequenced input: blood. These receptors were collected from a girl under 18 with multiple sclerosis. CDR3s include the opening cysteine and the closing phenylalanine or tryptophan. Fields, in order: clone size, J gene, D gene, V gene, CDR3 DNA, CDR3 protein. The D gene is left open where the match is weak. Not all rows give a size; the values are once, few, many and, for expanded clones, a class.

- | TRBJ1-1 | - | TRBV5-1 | TGCGCCAGCAGCTTGCTGAGTCAGGCCTTCTCTGAAGCTTTCTTT | CASSLLSQAFSEAFF
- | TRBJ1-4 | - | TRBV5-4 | TGTGCCAGCAGCTTGGCCGAGCGGGAAAAACTGTTTTTT | CASSLAEREKLFF
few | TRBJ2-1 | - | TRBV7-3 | TGTGCCAGCAGCTTAAGGGGGACCCAGTACAATGAGCAGTTCTTC | CASSLRGTQYNEQFF
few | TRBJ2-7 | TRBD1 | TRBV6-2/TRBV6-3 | TGTGCCAGCAGTACCCCGCGGACAGGGGCCTACGAGCAGTACTTC | CASSTPRTGAYEQYF
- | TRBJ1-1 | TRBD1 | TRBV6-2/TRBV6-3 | TGTGCCAGCAGAACAGGGGATCGGGGCACTGAAGCTTTCTTT | CASRTGDRGTEAFF
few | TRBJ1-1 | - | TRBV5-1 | TGCGCCAGCAGCTTGGACAGCGACCTTGAAGCTTTCTTT | CASSLDSDLEAFF
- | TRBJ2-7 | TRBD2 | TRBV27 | TGTGCCAGCTTTAGCGGGAGGAACTACAATGAGCAGTACTTC | CASFSGRNYNEQYF
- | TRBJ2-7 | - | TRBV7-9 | TGTGCCAGCAGCTTAGGGACCCTTCTCTACGAGCAGTACTTC | CASSLGTLLYEQYF
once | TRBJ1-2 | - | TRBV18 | TGTGCCAGCTCACCTGGAGTCTCTGGACAACCAAAGGACTATGGCTACACCTTC | CASSPGVSGQPKDYGYTF
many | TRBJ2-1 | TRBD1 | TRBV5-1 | TGCGCCAGCAGCCTACAGGGGAGCTCCTACAATGAGCAGTTCTTC | CASSLQGSSYNEQFF
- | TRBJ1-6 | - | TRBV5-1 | TGCGCCAGCAGCTTGGCAGGACTTTCACCCCTCCACTTT | CASSLAGLSPLHF
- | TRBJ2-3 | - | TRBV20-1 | TGCAGTGCTAGCAGAAGCACAGATACGCAGTATTTT | CSASRSTDTQYF
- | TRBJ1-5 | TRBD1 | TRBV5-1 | TGCGCCAGCAGCCCGGGGGACAGGCTGGATCAGCCCCAGCATTTT | CASSPGDRLDQPQHF
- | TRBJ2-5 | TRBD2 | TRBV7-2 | TGTGCCAGCAGCCGGGTTGGGGGGGGACAAGAGACCCAGTACTTC | CASSRVGGGQETQYF
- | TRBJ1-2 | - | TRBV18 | TGTGCCAGCTCACCGCGAAATGGCTACACCTTC | CASSPRNGYTF
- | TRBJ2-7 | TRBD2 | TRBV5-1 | TGCGCCAGCAGCCTTCGGACTAGCGGGCTGTACGAGCAGTACTTC | CASSLRTSGLYEQYF
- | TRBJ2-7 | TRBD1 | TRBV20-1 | TGCAGTGCTAGATATCCGGGACAGGGCTACGAGCAGTACTTC | CSARYPGQGYEQYF
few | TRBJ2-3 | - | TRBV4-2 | TGTGCCAGCAGCCAAGATGCAGTAGCGCGGAGTACGCAGTATTTT | CASSQDAVARSTQYF
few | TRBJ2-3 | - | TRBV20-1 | TGCAGTGCTAGAGGGCCTTCGAGGCAGTATTTT | CSARGPSRQYF
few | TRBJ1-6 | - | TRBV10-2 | TGCGCCAGCAGTGAGTCTGGACAAGATCGATCACCCCCCCACTTT | CASSESGQDRSPPHF
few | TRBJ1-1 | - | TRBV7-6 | TGTGCCAGCAGCTTAGAACAGGACACTGAAGCTTTCTTT | CASSLEQDTEAFF
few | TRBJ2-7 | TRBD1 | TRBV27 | TGTGCCAGCAGTTCCTTACAGGGGTCTTTTGTTGAGCAGTACTTC | CASSSLQGSFVEQYF
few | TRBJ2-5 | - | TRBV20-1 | TGCAGTGCTAGAGTGAAGGGTTACACGGACCAAGAGACCCAGTACTTC | CSARVKGYTDQETQYF
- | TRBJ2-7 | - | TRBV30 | TGTGCCTGGGCCCTAGGGTTATCCTACGAGCAGTACTTC | CAWALGLSYEQYF
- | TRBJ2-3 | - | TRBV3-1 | TGTGCCAGCAGCCAACCTGCTACAGATACGCAGTATTTT | CASSQPATDTQYF
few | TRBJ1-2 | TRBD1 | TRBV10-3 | TGTGCCATCAGTAGCGCCGGGACAGGGAAGGGAGCCTACACCTTC | CAISSAGTGKGAYTF
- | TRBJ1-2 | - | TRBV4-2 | TGTGCCAGCAGCCAAGAGGTAGCTCGTGGCTATGGCTACACCTTC | CASSQEVARGYGYTF
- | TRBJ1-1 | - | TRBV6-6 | TGTGCCAGCAGCCTGGACAGTGAAGCTTTCTTT | CASSLDSEAFF
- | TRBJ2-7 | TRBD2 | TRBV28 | TGTGCCAGCCGTAGCGGGAGATGGTCCTACGAGCAGTACTTC | CASRSGRWSYEQYF
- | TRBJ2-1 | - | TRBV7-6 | TGTGCCAGCAGCTCTCAGAGGGAGACCCAGTTCTTC | CASSSQRETQFF
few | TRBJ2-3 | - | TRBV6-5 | TGTGCCAGCAGTTACGGGGCAAGCCCCGAGACGCAGTATTTT | CASSYGASPETQYF
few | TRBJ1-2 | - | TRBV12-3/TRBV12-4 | TGTGCCAGCAGTCATACAGGCCGCTATGGCTACACCTTC | CASSHTGRYGYTF
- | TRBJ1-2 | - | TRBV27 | TGTGCCAGCAGTTTCGGGAGGGGCTATGGCTACACCTTC | CASSFGRGYGYTF
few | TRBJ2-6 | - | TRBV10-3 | TGTGCCATCAGTGACTTATCAGGGACTTTCAACGTCCTGACTTTC | CAISDLSGTFNVLTF
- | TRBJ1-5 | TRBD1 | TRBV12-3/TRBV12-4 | TGTGCCAGCAGTTCGGGGACAGGAGTTCATCAGCCCCAGCATTTT | CASSSGTGVHQPQHF
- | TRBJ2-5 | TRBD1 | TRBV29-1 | TGCAGCGTTGGGGGGACAGACCAAGAGACCCAGTACTTC | CSVGGTDQETQYF
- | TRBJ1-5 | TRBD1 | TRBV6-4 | TGTGCCAGCAGCGGGGACAGCCGGCAGCCCCAGCATTTT | CASSGDSRQPQHF
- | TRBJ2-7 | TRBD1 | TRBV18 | TGTGCCAGCTCACCATTATGGACAGGGACCTACAATGAGCAGTACTTC | CASSPLWTGTYNEQYF
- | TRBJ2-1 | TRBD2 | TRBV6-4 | TGTGCCAGCAGTGATCGGGGGGAGGAGCAGTTCTTC | CASSDRGEEQFF
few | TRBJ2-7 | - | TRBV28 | TGTGCCAGCAGTTTCCTTGTGGACCATCAAACCTACGAGCAGTACTTC | CASSFLVDHQTYEQYF
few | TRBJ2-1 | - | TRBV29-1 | TGCAGCGTTGGGGTAGCGGAATCCTCCTACAATGAGCAGTTCTTC | CSVGVAESSYNEQFF
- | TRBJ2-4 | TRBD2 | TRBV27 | TGTGCCAGCAGTTATCTAGCGGGAGGGAGGAACATTCAGTACTTC | CASSYLAGGRNIQYF
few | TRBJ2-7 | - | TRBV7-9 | TGTGCCAGCAGCGGGGGCACTCCGGGTTCCTACGAGCAGTACTTC | CASSGGTPGSYEQYF
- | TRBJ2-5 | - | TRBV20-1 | TGCAGTGCTAGCCGGGGCGTCGGGCAAGAGACCCAGTACTTC | CSASRGVGQETQYF
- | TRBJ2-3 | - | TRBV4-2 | TGTGCCAGCAGCCAAACAGGGACCTTCACAGATACGCAGTATTTT | CASSQTGTFTDTQYF
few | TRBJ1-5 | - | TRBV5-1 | TGCGCCAGCAGCCTGGGCCCGGGATCCCAAGGCTATCAGCCCCAGCATTTT | CASSLGPGSQGYQPQHF
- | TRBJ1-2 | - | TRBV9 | TGTGCCAGCAGCGTAGACGTAGGGCGGCGGGAAGACGGCTACACCTTC | CASSVDVGRREDGYTF
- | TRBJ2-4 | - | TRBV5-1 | TGCGCCAGCAGCTTGACCTCCACAGGGAGGGTAAACATTCAGTACTTC | CASSLTSTGRVNIQYF
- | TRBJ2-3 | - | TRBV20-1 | TGCAGTGCTAGAGACCCCAAAACAGGGACTGACACAGATACGCAGTATTTT | CSARDPKTGTDTDTQYF